This T cell receptor beta chain derives from a study of OX40 agonist ivuxolimab in advanced cancers. Broader study findings: Normalized T-cell clonal expansion was also low in some nonresponders.

This clone was detected once. Its antigen is currently unknown. Here immunoSEQ multiplex PCR was the method, and the copy in TCRdb shows in-frame clones only, minus some. The table has roughly 76,000 clones, approximately 85% seen once. The CDR3 is 15 residues long. The V gene's germline CDR1 is MNHEY and CDR2 SVGAGI. The V segment lost 6 bases and the J segment 5 bases; nucleotides outside the gene matches: 11. This specimen was CD4+ or CD8+ T cells sorted from blood, taken in a trial of the OX40 agonist ivuxolimab. V gene TRBV6-5 combines with J gene TRBJ1-1; 8 bases fit TRBD1. This TCR was recovered from an adult with an advanced solid tumor such as melanoma, head and neck, liver or kidney cancer. The chain's CDR3 is CASRRTGTSATEAFF. CDR3 nucleotide sequence: TGTGCCAGCAGACGGACAGGGACGTCAGCTACTGAAGCTTTCTTT.